The 29 T cell receptor beta chains presented below share a single source sample, sequenced in a study of T cell responses to AZD1222 COVID-19 vaccine. Sequenced by immunoSEQ multiplex PCR; TCRdb stores in-frame clones only, minus some. The sample shows 75,000 to 100,000 clones, under 90% of them seen only once. Here the sequenced sample was peripheral blood, taken on day 0 of AZD1222 vaccination. These receptors were collected from an adult in good health.

This chain connects TRBV7-9 to TRBJ1-5; D is possibly TRBD1 (5 bases). The CDR3 has 16 amino acids. V dropped 1 base and J dropped 4 bases, with 14 bases sitting between them. Per the germline V gene, CDR1 is SEHNR and CDR2 is FQNEAQ (reference sequence). CDR3 sequence (DNA): TGTGCCAGCAGCTTAGGAGCGGGGGAGGCGAATCAGCCCCAGCATTTT. This sequence encodes CASSLGAGEANQPQHF.

CDR3 region: CASTTGPNTGELFF. CDR3 nucleotide sequence: TGTGCCAGCACAACGGGGCCAAACACCGGGGAGCTGTTTTTT. The chain couples TRBV2 to TRBJ2-2; possibly TRBD1 or TRBD2 for D (5 bases each). The CDR3 is 14 residues long. Between the trimmed V and J ends, which lost 7 bases and 2 bases, there was a span of 11 bases. Per germline, CDR1 SNHLY and CDR2 FYNNEI.

The CDR3 protein is CASSPEGRGDTQYF. CDR3 bases: TGTGCCAGCTCACCGGAGGGCCGGGGAGATACGCAGTATTTT. The chain employs TRBV18 and TRBJ2-3, with D possibly being TRBD2 (6 bases). Germline V gene sequence: CDR1 KGHSH, CDR2 LQKENI. The ends were cut back, 3 bases at V and 5 bases at J, with 12 bases in the middle. The CDR3 contains 14 residues.

The chain employs TRBV7-8 and TRBJ1-3; D is perhaps TRBD1 (6 bases). Germline CDR1 reads SGHVS; CDR2 reads FQNEAQ. With 5 bases removed from V and 0 bases from J, the gap between germline ends came to 14 bases. The CDR3 runs to 16 residues. The CDR3 sequence is CASSDRRTVSGNTIYF. The CDR3 nucleotides are TGTGCCAGCAGCGACCGACGGACAGTCTCTGGAAACACCATATATTTT. The variable domain in full, with the rest retrieved from reference TRBV7-8 and TRBJ1-3, is GAGVSQSPRYKVAKRGQDVALRCDPISGHVSLFWYQQALGQGPEFLTYFQNEAQLDKSGLPSDRFFAERPEGSVSTLKIQRTQQEDSAVYLCASSDRRTVSGNTIYFGEGSWLTVV.

In DNA, the CDR3 is TGCGCCAGCAGCCAAGAGGGAGCAGATACGCAGTATTTT. This sequence encodes CASSQEGADTQYF. This chain links TRBV4-3 with TRBJ2-3, with D possibly matching TRBD2 (5 bases). Deletions cut 0 bases from V and 4 bases from J, with 5 bases between. The CDR3 is 13 amino acids. Germline V gene sequence: CDR1 LGHNA, CDR2 YSLEER.

The chain recombines TRBV10-1 with TRBJ1-5, with 10 bases that match TRBD1. This CDR3 contains 14 residues. V shed 8 bases, J shed 8 bases, and the junction held 9 bases outside the gene matches. Germline V lookup: CDR1 WNHNN, CDR2 SYGVQD (reference sequence). The DNA for the CDR3 is TGCGCCAGCCCGGACAGGGGGAATGTTGAGCCCCAGCATTTT. As protein: CASPDRGNVEPQHF.

The rearrangement links TRBV3-1 (or the pseudogene TRBV3-2) to TRBJ2-5, with 12 bases matching TRBD2. The CDR3 sequence is 17 residues long. Germline loops: CDR1 LGHDT, CDR2 YNNKEL (reference sequence). The ends lost 3 bases at V and 4 bases at J; junction bases unmatched: 9. Written as DNA, the CDR3 is TGTGCCAGCAGCCACGGGCTAGCGGGAGGGAGTCGAGAGACCCAGTACTTC. Translation: CASSHGLAGGSRETQYF.

The chain combines TRBV5-4 with TRBJ2-3; 7 bases line up with TRBD1. The germline CDR1 and CDR2 sequences are SGHNT and YYREEE (reference sequence). Trimming at V came to 10 bases and at J to 3 bases, leaving 20 bases not matched to a gene. This CDR3 has 17 residues. The CDR3, as DNA: TGTGCCGCCCTTCCGGCTGGCGAGGGGGCGCAAACAGATACGCAGTATTTT. It yields the protein CAALPAGEGAQTDTQYF.

This chain joins TRBV2 and TRBJ1-2; 10 bases fit TRBD1. The length of the CDR3 is 17 residues. Germline CDR1 reads SNHLY; CDR2 reads FYNNEI. The ends lost 7 bases at V and 7 bases at J; junction bases unmatched: 18. The CDR3 DNA follows: TGTGCCAGCACCGGGGGGACAGGGGATCGTCTAGGGGGTGGCTACACCTTC. Translated, it gives CASTGGTGDRLGGGYTF. The full variable domain, completed using reference TRBV2 and TRBJ1-2, is EPEVTQTPSHQVTQMGQEVILRCVPISNHLYFYWYRQILGQKVEFLVSFYNNEISEKSEIFDDQFSVERPDGSNFTLKIRSTKLEDSAMYFCASTGGTGDRLGGGYTFGSGTRLTVV.

The chain joins TRBV4-3 to TRBJ1-5; 12 positions match TRBD1. The CDR3 is 20 amino acids. V was pared by 0 bases and J by 11 bases, with 20 bases of the junction left unmatched. Germline V gene data show CDR1 as LGHNA and CDR2 as YSLEER. The CDR3 loop is CASSQDVTPGQGASGSAQHF. CDR3 bases: TGCGCCAGCAGCCAAGATGTTACCCCGGGACAGGGGGCCTCGGGGTCGGCCCAGCATTTT.

Points on this clone: A read error may account for a junction end that differs from germline. The rearrangement joins TRBV7-3 to TRBJ2-3; 9 nucleotides match TRBD2. This CDR3 region has 16 residues. CDR1 and CDR2 (germline): SGHTA, FQGTGA. The CDR3 region is CASSLNSGGHTDTQYF. CDR3 nucleotides: TGTGCCAGCAGTTTAAATAGCGGGGGCCACACAGATACGCAGTATTTT.

The chain links TRBV28 to TRBJ2-7; D possibly corresponds to TRBD1 (6 bases). Germline lookup yields CDR1 MDHEN and CDR2 SYDVKM. V was shortened by 7 bases and J by 4 bases, with 11 bases between the two germline ends. This CDR3 has 12 amino acids. CDR3 in DNA: TGTGCCAGCACCCAACAGGGATACGAGCAGTACTTC. This gives the protein CASTQQGYEQYF.

The chain links TRBV7-2 to TRBJ1-3; no clear D gene. The CDR3 length is 13 residues. V shed 10 bases and J shed 0 bases, with 10 bases lying between them. Per germline, CDR1 SGHTA and CDR2 FQGNSA. The DNA for the CDR3 is TGTGCCACAGGTGCCAGCTCTGGAAACACCATATATTTT. Its protein is CATGASSGNTIYF.

This chain joins TRBV28 and TRBJ2-1; D is unclear. Germline values: CDR1 MDHEN, CDR2 SYDVKM. The CDR3 loop spans 10 amino acids. The CDR3 DNA sequence: TGTGTCTACTCCTACAATGAGCAGTTCTTC. Amino acid sequence: CVYSYNEQFF.

V is TRBV19 and J is TRBJ2-2, with D perhaps TRBD2 (6 bases). CDR1 is LNHDA, CDR2 SQIVND, per germline (reference sequence). The V and J ends lost 3 bases and 5 bases respectively, with 16 bases between them. The CDR3 runs 16 residues. The CDR3 here is CASSIVGGMGTGELFF. The CDR3, as DNA: TGTGCCAGTAGTATTGTGGGGGGTATGGGGACCGGGGAGCTGTTTTTT.

This clone showed up just once. The chain is built from TRBV28 and TRBJ2-1; TRBD2 matches 7 bases. CDR1 is MDHEN and CDR2 is SYDVKM in the germline V gene. CDR3 length: 15 residues. V lost 2 bases and J lost 4; bases outside the gene matches: 5. This chain's CDR3 is CASSLGSGNYNEQFF. In DNA, the CDR3 is TGTGCCAGCAGTTTAGGGAGCGGGAATTACAATGAGCAGTTCTTC.

The chain couples TRBV19 to TRBJ2-3, with TRBD2 matching 8 bases. CDR1 and CDR2 from the germline V gene are LNHDA and SQIVND (reference sequence). The V segment lost 6 bases and the J segment 3 bases; nucleotides outside the gene matches: 8. The CDR3 sequence is 15 residues long. The CDR3: CASSDQREWTDTQYF. CDR3 sequence (DNA): TGTGCCAGTAGCGATCAGCGGGAGTGGACAGATACGCAGTATTTT.

V and J are TRBV6-5 and TRBJ1-4; D perhaps matches TRBD1 (5 bases). Trimming took off 6 bases at V and 8 bases at J, with 13 bases between the two ends. Germline lookup yields CDR1 MNHEY and CDR2 SVGAGI. This CDR3 has 13 amino acids. This CDR3 is CASRRGPGEKLFF. DNA of the CDR3: TGTGCCAGCAGGCGGGGCCCGGGGGAAAAACTGTTTTTT.

This chain joins TRBV12-5 and TRBJ1-1; 8 bases are shared with TRBD1. After removal of 6 bases from V and 10 bases from J, the junction contained 4 bases not matched to a gene. The CDR3 totals 11 residues. Germline loops: CDR1 LGHNT, CDR2 FRNRAP. Written as DNA, the CDR3 is TGTGCTAGTGGGACAGGGGAGGCAGCTTTCTTT. As protein: CASGTGEAAFF.

This clone came up once. The chain's CDR3 is CASSQDNRRGTGELFF. As DNA, the CDR3 is TGCGCCAGCAGCCAAGATAACAGGAGAGGCACCGGGGAGCTGTTTTTT. This sequence joins TRBV4-3 and TRBJ2-2, with a possible D match to TRBD1 (5 bases). CDR3 size: 16 residues. V gave up 0 bases and J gave up 4 bases, with 12 bases separating them. Germline V CDR1 and CDR2: LGHNA, YSLEER.

Note on this clone: The junction differs from germline at one of its ends, possibly a read error. The V gene is TRBV3-1 (or the pseudogene TRBV3-2), the J gene TRBJ2-2; D gene uncertain. Per the germline V gene, CDR1 is LGHDT and CDR2 is YNNKEL (reference sequence). This CDR3 comprises 12 residues. This CDR3 reads CASNQARGELFF. The DNA of the CDR3 is TGTGCCAGCAACCAAGCACGGGGGGAGCTGTTTTTT.

This clone was seen only once. The rearrangement joins TRBV18 to TRBJ2-3; 10 bases map to TRBD2. The CDR3 has 18 amino acids. Germline lookup yields CDR1 KGHSH and CDR2 LQKENI. V lost 2 bases, J lost 2 bases, and 10 bases stayed unmatched. CDR3 in DNA: TGTGCCAGCTCACCAGGCCTCCTAGCGGGGGTTTTCACAGATACGCAGTATTTT. This encodes CASSPGLLAGVFTDTQYF. Looking up the rest from reference TRBV18 and TRBJ2-3 gives the full variable domain: NAGVMQNPRHLVRRRGQEARLRCSPMKGHSHVYWYRQLPEEGLKFMVYLQKENIIDESGMPKERFSAEFPKEGPSILRIQQVVRGDSAAYFCASSPGLLAGVFTDTQYFGPGTRLTVL.

CDR3 residues: CALSGTSGFYEQFF. For the CDR3, the DNA is TGTGCCTTATCCGGGACTAGCGGGTTCTATGAGCAGTTCTTC. V usage is TRBV30 and J usage is TRBJ2-1; 12 bases align to TRBD2. This CDR3 contains 14 residues. V gave up 7 bases and J gave up 8 bases; unmatched junction bases: 9. Germline-derived CDR1 and CDR2 are GTSNPN and SVGIG (reference sequence).

The V gene is TRBV3-1 (or the pseudogene TRBV3-2), the J gene TRBJ2-2, with D possibly being TRBD1 (6 bases). Per the germline V gene, CDR1 is LGHDT and CDR2 is YNNKEL (reference sequence). V lost 4 bases, J lost 4 bases, and 13 bases lay in between. CDR3 length: 15 residues. The CDR3 DNA reads as TGTGCCAGCAGCCGACAGGTTATCGGCACCGGGGAGCTGTTTTTT. Translated, it gives CASSRQVIGTGELFF.

This clone was picked up one time. V and J are TRBV28 and TRBJ2-6; the D gene is possibly TRBD2 (6 bases). Germline CDR1 reads MDHEN; CDR2 reads SYDVKM. V dropped 7 bases and J dropped 0 bases, with 13 bases sitting between them. CDR3 length: 16 residues. For the CDR3, the DNA is TGTGCCAGCATCACCCGGAGGGACTCTGGGGCCAACGTCCTGACTTTC. It yields the protein CASITRRDSGANVLTF.

V gene TRBV4-3 combines with J gene TRBJ2-1; 12 bases agree with TRBD2. CDR1 LGHNA and CDR2 YSLEER come from the germline V gene. This CDR3 contains 17 residues. V dropped 0 bases and J dropped 6; count of bases not matched to a gene: 6. The CDR3 DNA follows: TGCGCCAGCAGCCAAGACCCACTAGCGGGAGGTTCCAATGAGCAGTTCTTC. As protein: CASSQDPLAGGSNEQFF.

V and J are TRBV6-2 or TRBV6-3 and TRBJ1-5; D is possibly TRBD1 (6 bases). CDR1 is MNHEY, CDR2 SVGEGT, per germline. V gave up 0 bases and J gave up 6 bases, with 15 bases separating them. There are 16 residues in the CDR3. Here the CDR3 reads CASSYSGTPGIQPQHF. The CDR3 coding sequence is TGTGCCAGCAGTTACTCCGGGACACCAGGGATTCAGCCCCAGCATTTT.

The chain combines TRBV30 with TRBJ2-3; D is tentatively TRBD1 or TRBD2 (6 bases each). Germline V lookup: CDR1 GTSNPN, CDR2 SVGIG (reference sequence). The V and J ends lost 6 bases and 0 bases respectively, with 22 bases between them. The CDR3 totals 17 residues. CDR3 nucleotide sequence: TGTGCCTGCTCCTCCGGGTCGGGGGCCCTTAGCACAGATACGCAGTATTTT. This sequence encodes CACSSGSGALSTDTQYF. The variable domain in full, completed from reference TRBV30 and TRBJ2-3, reads SQTIHQWPATLVQPVGSPLSLECTVEGTSNPNLYWYRQAAGRGLQLLFYSVGIGQISSEVPQNLSASRPQDRQFILSSKKLLLSDSGFYLCACSSGSGALSTDTQYFGPGTRLTVL.

The chain couples TRBV5-6 to TRBJ2-1; no clear D. Germline V gene data show CDR1 as SGHDT and CDR2 as YYEEEE. Trimming took 3 bases from V and 0 from J, leaving 10 bases between them. CDR3 length: 15 amino acids. CDR3 bases: TGTGCCAGCAGCTCGGACCCGAGCTCCTACAATGAGCAGTTCTTC. Its translation: CASSSDPSSYNEQFF.